The 5 T cell receptor beta chains reported below all come from one sample, sequenced in a study of blood T cell repertoires in COVID-19. Assay: immunoSEQ multiplex PCR; the TCRdb copy retains only in-frame clones and omits some. The data contain around 72,000 clones, roughly 86% of them singletons. The source material was peripheral blood. The origin of the receptors is a man in his fifties with acute or convalescent COVID-19.

The rearrangement uses TRBV30 and TRBJ1-2, with D unresolved. The CDR3 runs to 13 residues. V was pared by 0 bases and J by 7 bases, with 12 bases between. CDR1 is GTSNPN, CDR2 SVGIG, per germline (reference sequence). In DNA, the CDR3 is TGTGCCTGGAGTGTATACCAGGCCGGTGGCTACACCTTC. It is translated as CAWSVYQAGGYTF.

V usage is TRBV7-9 and J usage is TRBJ2-3, with TRBD2 identical over 10 bases. This CDR3 comprises 18 residues. V was clipped by 5 bases and J by 6 bases; unmatched bases: 17. Germline values: CDR1 SEHNR, CDR2 FQNEAQ (reference sequence). CDR3 residues: CASSPPFRLAGPGDTQYF. The CDR3 DNA reads as TGTGCCAGCAGCCCACCCTTTAGACTAGCGGGCCCCGGGGATACGCAGTATTTT.

The chain combines TRBV9 with TRBJ2-3; 15 positions match TRBD2. V dropped 3 bases and J dropped 3; count of bases not matched to a gene: 11. Germline CDR1 reads SGDLS; CDR2 reads YYNGEE. This CDR3 has 19 amino acids. CDR3 in amino acids: CASSGTGLAGGRLTDTQYF. DNA for the CDR3: TGTGCCAGCAGCGGAACCGGACTAGCGGGGGGGCGGCTGACAGATACGCAGTATTTT.

The chain links TRBV28 to TRBJ1-5; 9 bases match TRBD1. The CDR3 loop spans 14 amino acids. The V and J ends lost 6 bases and 5 bases, in that order; junction bases with no gene match: 5. From germline, CDR1 is MDHEN and CDR2 SYDVKM. The CDR3 DNA is TGTGCCAGCAGCACCGGGACAGGGCATCAGCCCCAGCATTTT. Translation: CASSTGTGHQPQHF.

V is TRBV6-2 or TRBV6-3 and J is TRBJ1-2; D possibly corresponds to TRBD1 (5 bases). Germline V gene lookup returns CDR1 MNHEY and CDR2 SVGEGT. The V and J ends lost 6 bases and 2 bases respectively, with 13 bases between them. The length of the CDR3 is 14 residues. The CDR3 sequence: CASSTGGANYGYTF. The CDR3 DNA is TGTGCCAGCAGCACGGGAGGGGCGAACTATGGCTACACCTTC.